Listed below are T cell receptor beta chains from one sample, sequenced in a study of identifying expanded T cells in peripheral blood. Here immunoSEQ multiplex PCR was the method, and the copy in TCRdb shows in-frame clones only, minus some. Here the sample spans around 94,000 clones, roughly 85% being singletons. Sequenced: blood. The origin of the receptors is a person aged 18-70 years in good health. Each CDR3 is given with its conserved first and last residue. The D gene is left open where the match is weak. The size entry is marked missing in some rows and otherwise reads once, few, many or a size class.

.,TRBV30,12,TRBJ2-1,.,CAWSRRGNEQFF,TGTGCCTGGAGTAGACGGGGAAATGAGCAGTTCTTC
.,TRBV5-1,14,TRBJ1-1,.,CASSLHQLGTEAFF,TGCGCCAGCAGCTTGCACCAACTGGGCACTGAAGCTTTCTTT
.,TRBV30,12,TRBJ1-1,few,CAWSALYTEAFF,TGTGCCTGGAGCGCCCTTTACACTGAAGCTTTCTTT
TRBD1,TRBV30,13,TRBJ1-6,.,CAWDPTGDSPLHF,TGTGCCTGGGACCCGACAGGGGATTCACCCCTCCACTTT
TRBD1,TRBV10-3,20,TRBJ1-5,.,CAISDPDRVSPRVANQPQHF,TGTGCCATCAGTGACCCCGACAGGGTTTCGCCGAGGGTTGCCAATCAGCCCCAGCATTTT
TRBD2,TRBV5-1,16,TRBJ2-6,.,CASSLDAGAGANVLTF,TGCGCCAGCAGCTTGGATGCGGGAGCTGGGGCCAACGTCCTGACTTTC
.,TRBV4-1,14,TRBJ1-1,.,CASSQGGVGTEAFF,TGCGCCAGCAGTCAAGGGGGAGTCGGGACAGAAGCTTTCTTT
TRBD2,TRBV5-6,18,TRBJ2-1,.,CASSQLGGLAGADNEQFF,TGTGCCAGCAGCCAGCTCGGGGGCCTAGCGGGGGCTGACAATGAGCAGTTCTTC
.,TRBV7-6,13,TRBJ2-7,.,CASSNGGMSEQYF,TGTGCCAGCAGCAACGGGGGTATGTCCGAGCAGTACTTC
TRBD2,TRBV7-9,18,TRBJ2-3,.,CASSYGLAGGRSTDTQYF,TGTGCCAGCAGCTATGGACTAGCGGGGGGGCGCAGCACAGATACGCAGTATTTT
TRBD1,TRBV9,17,TRBJ1-1,once,CASSARDRVGMNTEAFF,TGTGCCAGCAGCGCCCGGGACAGGGTGGGGATGAACACTGAAGCTTTCTTT
.,TRBV12-5,15,TRBJ2-1,.,CASGLRQDTLNEQFF,TGTGCTAGTGGCCTCCGACAGGATACGCTCAATGAGCAGTTCTTC
.,TRBV11-3,17,TRBJ1-1,.,CASSAGPGRRRDTEAFF,TGTGCCAGCAGCGCAGGACCGGGACGGCGGCGGGACACTGAAGCTTTCTTT
.,TRBV11-2,14,TRBJ2-7,.,CVSSLPGATYEQYF,TGTGTCAGCAGCTTACCGGGGGCCACCTACGAGCAGTACTTC
TRBD2,TRBV30,15,TRBJ2-2,.,CAWSEIGGDTGELFF,TGTGCCTGGAGTGAGATTGGGGGGGACACCGGGGAGCTGTTTTTT
TRBD1,TRBV6-5,15,TRBJ1-1,.,CASSYSPGTGTGAFF,TGTGCCAGCAGTTACTCGCCAGGGACAGGGACGGGAGCTTTCTTT
.,TRBV7-6,15,TRBJ2-3,.,CASSLTDASTDTQYF,TGTGCCAGCAGCTTGACAGATGCTAGCACAGATACGCAGTATTTT
.,TRBV5-6,16,TRBJ1-2,.,CASSLNSVLPNYGYTF,TGTGCCAGCAGCTTGAACTCGGTACTACCTAACTATGGCTACACCTTC
.,TRBV7-9,12,TRBJ1-1,few,CASSSRLWGAFF,TGTGCCAGCAGTTCAAGACTCTGGGGGGCTTTCTTT
TRBD2,TRBV7-9,17,TRBJ2-5,once,CASSAKRLAGGQETQYF,TGTGCCAGCAGCGCGAAACGACTAGCGGGGGGGCAAGAGACCCAGTACTTC
.,TRBV7-9,17,TRBJ2-4,.,CASSVHGTEVAKNIQYF,TGTGCCAGCAGCGTGCACGGGACGGAGGTAGCCAAAAACATTCAGTACTTC
.,TRBV6-6,14,TRBJ1-1,.,CASKRINMNTEAFF,TGTGCCAGTAAGAGGATTAACATGAACACTGAAGCTTTCTTT
.,TRBV11-2,14,TRBJ1-3,.,CASSSPFSGNTIYF,TGTGCCAGCAGCTCGCCCTTCTCTGGAAACACCATATATTTT
.,TRBV2,13,TRBJ1-5,.,CASRGLGDQPQHF,TGTGCCAGCAGAGGCCTGGGAGATCAGCCCCAGCATTTT
.,TRBV5-4,12,TRBJ2-7,.,CASSFRVAEQYF,TGTGCCAGCAGCTTTCGGGTGGCCGAGCAGTACTTC
TRBD2,TRBV19,14,TRBJ2-7,.,CASSIGGSSYEQYF,TGTGCCAGTAGTATCGGCGGGAGCTCCTACGAGCAGTACTTC
.,TRBV11-2,13,TRBJ1-1,.,CASSGRLGFEAFF,TGTGCCAGCAGCGGAAGGTTGGGATTTGAAGCTTTCTTT
TRBD1,TRBV5-1,15,TRBJ2-3,.,CASSRTGQQIDTQYF,TGCGCCAGCAGCCGGACGGGACAGCAGATAGATACGCAGTATTTT
.,TRBV6-5,15,TRBJ2-3,.,CASSYGAESTDTQYF,TGTGCCAGCAGTTACGGGGCAGAAAGCACAGATACGCAGTATTTT
TRBD1,TRBV2,15,TRBJ1-2,.,CASSPWTGPDYGYTF,TGTGCCAGCAGCCCATGGACAGGCCCTGACTATGGCTACACCTTC
TRBD1,TRBV19,14,TRBJ1-2,once,CASSIGGTGRGYTF,TGTGCCAGTAGTATAGGGGGGACAGGTAGAGGCTACACCTTC
.,TRBV7-3,15,TRBJ2-3,.,CASSLNRVSTDTQYF,TGTGCCAGCAGCTTAAACAGGGTTAGCACAGATACGCAGTATTTT
.,TRBV7-6,14,TRBJ2-7,.,CASSQGDGAYEQYF,TGTGCCAGCAGCCAAGGGGACGGTGCCTACGAGCAGTACTTC
.,TRBV5-5,16,TRBJ1-6,.,CASSLAGVGSNSPLHF,TGTGCCAGCAGCTTGGCCGGGGTAGGGTCTAATTCACCCCTCCACTTT
.,TRBV11-3,15,TRBJ2-7,.,CASSRTFSPGSEQYF,TGTGCCAGCAGCCGGACCTTTAGTCCAGGGTCCGAGCAGTACTTC
.,TRBV18,14,TRBJ1-6,once,CASSRDALNSPLHF,TGTGCCAGCTCACGGGACGCCTTAAATTCACCCCTCCACTTT
.,TRBV7-8,13,TRBJ1-2,.,CASSLARLGGYTF,TGTGCCAGCAGCTTAGCCCGATTGGGGGGCTACACCTTC
.,TRBV5-8,14,TRBJ1-5,once,CASSPGSSNQPQHF,TGTGCCAGCAGCCCTGGATCTAGCAATCAGCCCCAGCATTTT
TRBD1,TRBV29-1,13,TRBJ2-7,.,CSVRDRRDYEQYF,TGCAGCGTTAGGGACAGGCGAGACTACGAGCAGTACTTC
.,TRBV7-2,17,TRBJ1-3,once,CASSLGAASSSGNTIYF,TGTGCCAGCAGCTTAGGGGCGGCCTCCAGCTCTGGAAACACCATATATTTT
.,TRBV7-9,15,TRBJ2-2,.,CASSPTLTSTGELFF,TGTGCCAGCAGCCCCACCCTTACCAGCACCGGGGAGCTGTTTTTT
TRBD1,TRBV7-2,15,TRBJ1-2,once,CASILSPGGVYGYTF,TGTGCCAGCATCTTAAGCCCAGGGGGAGTTTATGGCTACACCTTC
.,TRBV7-2,17,TRBJ1-3,.,CASSFNSVGRIGNTIYF,TGTGCCAGCAGCTTTAATTCCGTCGGAAGAATTGGAAACACCATATATTTT
TRBD1,TRBV7-2,17,TRBJ2-3,.,CASSLRQTGGIADTQYF,TGTGCCAGCAGCCTCCGACAAACAGGGGGCATAGCAGATACGCAGTATTTT
.,TRBV11-3,13,TRBJ1-3,.,CASSLARGNTIYF,TGTGCCAGCAGCTTAGCCAGGGGAAACACCATATATTTT
.,TRBV30,10,TRBJ1-2,.,CAWRRGGYTF,TGTGCCTGGAGGCGGGGAGGCTACACCTTC
.,TRBV7-9,13,TRBJ1-5,.,CASSQRGNQPQHF,TGTGCCAGCAGCCAGAGGGGCAATCAGCCCCAGCATTTT
TRBD1,TRBV7-6,11,TRBJ1-5,once,CASGQGQPQHF,TGTGCCAGCGGACAGGGACAGCCCCAGCATTTT
.,TRBV7-9,14,TRBJ1-4,.,CASSLDGGGEKLFF,TGTGCCAGCAGCTTAGACGGAGGAGGTGAAAAACTGTTTTTT
.,TRBV7-9,13,TRBJ2-1,.,CASSHNPLLGQFF,TGTGCCAGCAGCCATAATCCATTACTAGGGCAGTTCTTC
.,TRBV14,14,TRBJ2-3,once,CASTKHGGTDTQYF,TGTGCCAGCACCAAACATGGTGGCACAGATACGCAGTATTTT
TRBD1,TRBV19,15,TRBJ1-5,.,CASRDRGGTSQPQHF,TGTGCCAGTAGGGACAGGGGTGGCACAAGTCAGCCCCAGCATTTT
TRBD1,TRBV5-1,16,TRBJ1-2,.,CARPRDSRSLYYGYTF,TGCGCCAGACCCCGGGACAGCCGATCCCTATACTATGGCTACACCTTC
.,TRBV7-2,14,TRBJ1-1,.,CASSPVGANTEAFF,TGTGCCAGCAGCCCCGTGGGGGCGAACACTGAAGCTTTCTTT
.,TRBV4-2,16,TRBJ1-2,.,CASSQDLTATNYGYTF,TGTGCCAGCAGCCAAGATCTCACAGCAACTAACTATGGCTACACCTTC
.,TRBV5-1,15,TRBJ2-2,.,CASSLALASTGELFF,TGCGCCAGCAGCTTGGCGCTAGCGAGTACCGGGGAGCTGTTTTTT
.,TRBV11-2,16,TRBJ2-7,once,CASSTNRLPTLYEQYF,TGTGCCAGCAGCACCAACAGGTTACCTACACTCTACGAGCAGTACTTC
.,TRBV19,13,TRBJ1-1,.,CASSAQVNTEAFF,TGTGCCAGTAGTGCACAGGTGAACACTGAAGCTTTCTTT
.,TRBV18,15,TRBJ1-1,once,CASSPVDSGSPEAFF,TGTGCCAGCTCACCAGTCGACAGTGGGAGCCCTGAAGCTTTCTTT